This T cell receptor (beta chain) was obtained from a study of blood T cell repertoires in COVID-19. Overall study: Sites in the United States, Italy and Spain provided acute and convalescent COVID-19 samples. The analysed material was cDNA or gDNA that came from T cells, B-cell-depleted T cells, or PBMCs.

Original handling: Reference gene primer amplification in the assay estimated nucleated cell counts. Only in-frame clones appear in the TCRdb table, and some are missing; sequencing was by immunoSEQ multiplex PCR. That table supplies the V and J calls and clone size; D and trimming were determined from the DNA. Of around 40,000 clones in the sample, more than 75% were seen once. Germline V lookup: CDR1 LGHDT, CDR2 YNNKEL (reference sequence). Trimming removed 0 bases at V and 1 base at J, with 19 bases between. CDR3 size: 19 residues. This chain links TRBV3-1 (or the pseudogene TRBV3-2) with TRBJ2-4, with a weak D call TRBD2 (6 bases). Sequencing was done on a sample of peripheral blood. The origin of this receptor is a human donor in a cohort sampled during active COVID-19. The CDR3 protein is CASSQDGVRGLVAKNIQYF. In DNA, the CDR3 is TGTGCCAGCAGCCAAGACGGGGTGCGGGGTTTGGTTGCCAAAAACATTCAGTACTTC.